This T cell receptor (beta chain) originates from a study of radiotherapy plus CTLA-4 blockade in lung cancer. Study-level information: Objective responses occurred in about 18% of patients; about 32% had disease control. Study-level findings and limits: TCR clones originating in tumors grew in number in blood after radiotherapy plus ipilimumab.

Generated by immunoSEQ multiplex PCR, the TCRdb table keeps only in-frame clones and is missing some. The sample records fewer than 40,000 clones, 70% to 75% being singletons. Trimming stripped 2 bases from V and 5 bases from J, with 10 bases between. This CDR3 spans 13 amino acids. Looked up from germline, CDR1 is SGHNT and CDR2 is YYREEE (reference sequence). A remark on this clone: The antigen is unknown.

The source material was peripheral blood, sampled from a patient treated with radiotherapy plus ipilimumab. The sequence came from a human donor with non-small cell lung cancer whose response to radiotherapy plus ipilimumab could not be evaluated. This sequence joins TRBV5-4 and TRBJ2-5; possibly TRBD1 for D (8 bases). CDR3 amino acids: CASSLQGGETQYF. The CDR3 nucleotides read TGTGCCAGCAGCTTACAGGGGGGGGAGACCCAGTACTTC.